These 26 T cell receptor beta chains share one sample of origin, sequenced in a study of blood T cells in healthy people across ages. A sample-barcoded 5' primer and a J-beta primer mix were used in a second PCR of about 7 to 12 cycles. Using its own MiXCR run on the 5' RACE reads, TCRdb lists one record per CDR3 protein. The sample holds fewer than 800,000 distinct CDR3 sequences, about 52% seen once. The sequenced material came from blood. All receptors derive from a woman aged 60-75 years in good health.

This clonotype has a handful of counts. This chain connects TRBV19 to TRBJ2-1; 9 positions agree with TRBD2. The CDR3 extends over 15 amino acids. The germline CDR1 and CDR2 sequences are LNHDA and SQIVND (reference sequence). J was trimmed by 9 bases and V by 2 bases; bases with no gene match: 8. CDR3 coding DNA: TGTGCCAGTAGTATATATAGTAGCGGGAGACCTGAGCAGTTCTTC. It codes for CASSIYSSGRPEQFF.

This clonotype has only a few counts. The V gene is TRBV7-2, the J gene TRBJ2-7; D not certain. This CDR3 has 13 residues. Trimming stripped 2 bases from V and 1 base from J, with 6 bases between. Germline lookup yields CDR1 SGHTA and CDR2 FQGNSA. The CDR3 region has the DNA TGTGCCAGCAGCTTATGGCATTCCTACGAGCAGTACTTC. Amino acid sequence: CASSLWHSYEQYF.

This chain uses TRBV27 with TRBJ2-7, with D possibly being TRBD1 (7 bases). CDR3 length: 16 residues. CDR1 and CDR2 (germline): MNHEY, SMNVEV (reference sequence). With 3 bases removed from V and 4 bases from J, the gap between germline ends came to 19 bases. The CDR3 sequence is CASSFHWRRGLYEQYF. In nucleotides, the CDR3 is TGTGCCAGCAGTTTTCACTGGCGGAGGGGGCTGTACGAGCAGTACTTC.

J is TRBJ1-6 and V is TRBV6-5; possibly TRBD1 for D (5 bases). The CDR3 is 14 amino acids. The V gene lost 6 bases and the J gene lost 7 bases, with 13 bases spanning the gap. Germline V gene lookup returns CDR1 MNHEY and CDR2 SVGAGI. The CDR3 DNA is TGTGCCAGCAGCGTTGGGGGGTTCAATTCACCCCTCCACTTT. Protein: CASSVGGFNSPLHF.

The chain uses TRBV5-6 and TRBJ1-4; D not resolved. The V gene lost 0 bases and the J gene lost 7 bases, with 4 bases spanning the gap. This CDR3 region has 12 residues. Germline V gene data show CDR1 as SGHDT and CDR2 as YYEEEE. CDR3 sequence: CASSLDREKLFF. In DNA, the CDR3 is TGTGCCAGCAGCTTGGATCGTGAAAAACTGTTTTTT.

This clonotype was seen a few times. The chain carries TRBV18 and TRBJ2-7; D gene unclear. Looked up from germline, CDR1 is KGHSH and CDR2 is LQKENI. Trimming left V 1 base short and J 0 bases short, with 7 bases between. The length of the CDR3 is 14 residues. CDR3 protein: CASSPRQDSYEQYF. DNA of the CDR3: TGTGCCAGCTCACCACGGCAGGACTCCTACGAGCAGTACTTC.

This clonotype was observed a few times. CDR3 loop: CSARVGRSEQFF. The CDR3 DNA follows: TGCAGTGCTAGAGTAGGTAGATCGGAGCAGTTCTTC. The rearrangement uses TRBV20-1 and TRBJ2-1; D gene unclear. The CDR3 is 12 amino acids. CDR1 DFQATT and CDR2 SNEGSKA come from the germline V gene (reference sequence). V was clipped by 1 base and J by 10 bases, with 11 bases between them.

J is TRBJ2-3 and V is TRBV20-1; TRBD1 or TRBD2 may be the D gene (5 bases each). The CDR3 spans 14 residues. V was shortened by 2 bases and J by 1 base, with 10 bases between the two germline ends. Germline CDR1 is DFQATT and CDR2 is SNEGSKA (reference sequence). The CDR3 DNA is TGCAGTGCTAGAAGGGGAGAGGGCACAGATACGCAGTATTTT. The encoded protein is CSARRGEGTDTQYF.

J is TRBJ2-1 and V is TRBV7-2, with D unresolved. Germline V gene sequence: CDR1 SGHTA, CDR2 FQGNSA. Trimming removed 0 bases from V and 8 bases from J, with 11 bases in between. The CDR3 extends over 14 amino acids. CDR3 protein: CASSLAVQWYEQFF. CDR3 nucleotides: TGTGCCAGCAGCTTAGCAGTACAGTGGTATGAGCAGTTCTTC.

The sample holds a few counts of this clonotype. The V call is TRBV12-3 or TRBV12-4, the J call TRBJ1-3; D uncertain. V lost 5 bases to trimming and J lost 0 bases, with 5 bases between them. This CDR3 comprises 13 residues. The CDR3 here is CASSHLSGNTIYF. As DNA, the CDR3 is TGTGCCAGCAGTCACCTCTCTGGAAACACCATATATTTT.

This clonotype appeared a single time. V gene TRBV20-1 combines with J gene TRBJ1-1; D is uncertain. Germline CDR1 reads DFQATT; CDR2 reads SNEGSKA (reference sequence). V lost 3 bases and J lost 4, with 12 bases in between. This CDR3 has 13 amino acids. The CDR3 region has the DNA TGCAGTGCTAGGGTTGCAGTAGGCACTGAAGCTTTCTTT. This translates into CSARVAVGTEAFF.

The rearrangement joins TRBV28 to TRBJ1-2; the D is unclear. Germline V lookup: CDR1 MDHEN, CDR2 SYDVKM. This CDR3 region has 15 residues. The V and J ends lost 3 bases and 5 bases respectively, with 16 bases between them. Here the CDR3 reads CASSLAVTPFYGYTF. In nucleotides, the CDR3 is TGTGCCAGCAGTTTGGCCGTGACGCCCTTTTATGGCTACACCTTC.

The chain combines TRBV20-1 with TRBJ2-1, with 9 nucleotides matching TRBD2. The J call is doubtful: the DNA matches TRBJ2-7 better. Germline-derived CDR1 and CDR2 are DFQATT and SNEGSKA (reference sequence). The CDR3 sequence is 17 residues long. In DNA form, the CDR3 reads TGCAGTGCTAGAGTTGTTAGCGGGAGCTCCTCCTACAATGAGCAGTACTTC. Protein product: CSARVVSGSSSYNEQYF.

This chain uses TRBV7-9 with TRBJ2-5; 12 bases fit TRBD2. The CDR3 is 14 residues long. Losses at the gene ends were 4 bases for V and 3 bases for J; bases not matched to a gene: 0. Germline V gives CDR1 SEHNR, CDR2 FQNEAQ (reference sequence). This CDR3 reads CASSWTSGKETQYF. The CDR3 DNA is TGTGCCAGCAGCTGGACTAGCGGGAAAGAGACCCAGTACTTC.

The chain links TRBV7-2 to TRBJ2-3, with 16 bases matching TRBD2. This CDR3 comprises 17 residues. Germline CDR1 is SGHTA and CDR2 is FQGNSA. V gave up 3 bases and J gave up 3 bases; unmatched junction bases: 3. This CDR3 is CASSLGLAGGLTDTQYF. DNA of the CDR3: TGTGCCAGCAGCTTGGGACTAGCGGGAGGGCTGACAGATACGCAGTATTTT. The full variable domain, completed using reference TRBV7-2 and TRBJ2-3, is GAGVSQSPSNKVTEKGKDVELRCDPISGHTALYWYRQSLGQGLEFLIYFQGNSAPDKSGLPSDRFSAERTGGSVSTLTIQRTQQEDSAVYLCASSLGLAGGLTDTQYFGPGTRLTVL.

The chain joins TRBV7-9 to TRBJ1-2; maybe TRBD1 (6 bases). The germline V gene has CDR1 SEHNR and CDR2 FQNEAQ (reference sequence). V lost 5 bases and J 6 bases, leaving 16 bases between the germline ends. CDR3 length: 14 amino acids. The CDR3 reads CASSTRDRFDGYTF. The CDR3 DNA reads TGTGCCAGCAGCACCCGTGACAGGTTCGATGGCTACACCTTC.

This clonotype was observed a handful of times. The gene calls are TRBV5-1 and TRBJ2-4, with D unresolved. The CDR3 sequence is 11 residues long. Per the germline V gene, CDR1 is SGHRS and CDR2 is YFSETQ. V dropped 5 bases and J dropped 6 bases, with 6 bases sitting between them. CDR3 sequence reads: CASSSGNIQYF. The CDR3 nucleotides read TGCGCCAGCAGTTCGGGAAACATTCAGTACTTC.

To note about this clonotype: Mismatch with germline at one junction end may stem from a read error. The chain employs TRBV18 and TRBJ1-5, with 8 bases identical to TRBD1. The CDR3 extends over 13 amino acids. Germline V gene sequence: CDR1 KGHSH, CDR2 LQKENI. The chain's CDR3 is CASAPGGYQPQHF. In DNA, the CDR3 is TGTGCCAGCGCACCAGGGGGCTATCAGCCCCAGCATTTT.

In its sample, this clonotype was seen many times. V gene TRBV28 combines with J gene TRBJ2-3, with 11 bases matching TRBD1. Germline V lookup: CDR1 MDHEN, CDR2 SYDVKM. This CDR3 has 15 amino acids. V shed 3 bases, J shed 6 bases, and the junction held 5 bases outside the gene matches. The CDR3 loop reads CASSLRTGGMDTQYF. CDR3 DNA sequence: TGTGCCAGCAGTTTGCGGACAGGGGGCATGGATACGCAGTATTTT.

V is TRBV20-1 and J is TRBJ2-7; D possibly corresponds to TRBD2 (6 bases). The CDR3 spans 14 residues. Trimming shortened V by 1 base and J by 0 bases, and 10 bases separated the two germline ends. Germline CDR1 and CDR2: DFQATT and SNEGSKA (reference sequence). The CDR3 region has the DNA TGCAGTGCTAGAGGTCGGACTAACTCCTACGAGCAGTACTTC. Amino acids: CSARGRTNSYEQYF.

V is TRBV28 and J is TRBJ2-1; no definite D call. The germline gives CDR1 MDHEN, CDR2 SYDVKM. This CDR3 comprises 16 residues. V was pared by 4 bases and J by 0 bases, with 13 bases between. The chain's CDR3 is CASSYGAKSSYNEQFF. CDR3 nucleotide sequence: TGTGCCAGCAGTTACGGAGCTAAAAGCTCCTACAATGAGCAGTTCTTC.

This sequence joins TRBV5-1 and TRBJ2-3, with 10 bases identical to TRBD1. This CDR3 has 15 residues. The germline gives CDR1 SGHRS, CDR2 YFSETQ. V gave up 6 bases and J gave up 4 bases; unmatched junction bases: 8. The DNA of the CDR3 is TGCGCCAGCACCCTTGTGACAGGGGGCGCAGATACGCAGTATTTT. The encoded protein is CASTLVTGGADTQYF.

The rearrangement links TRBV29-1 to TRBJ2-5, with TRBD2 identical over 11 bases. Germline trimming cut 4 bases from V and 11 bases from J; bases unmatched to any gene: 12. The CDR3 extends over 14 amino acids. From germline, CDR1 is SQVTM and CDR2 ANQGSEA. The CDR3 bases are TGCAGCGTTGGGGGACTAGCGGACCTAGGTGAGCAGTACTTC. Residues: CSVGGLADLGEQYF.

This clonotype was detected only a few times. This chain uses TRBV11-2 with TRBJ2-1; 7 nucleotides line up with TRBD2. Germline V lookup: CDR1 SGHAT, CDR2 FQNNGV. CDR3 size: 20 residues. With V trimmed by 2 bases and J by 0 bases, 16 bases remained unmatched. The CDR3 loop reads CASSLRSGVGTQSSYNEQFF. The DNA for the CDR3 is TGTGCCAGCAGCTTACGGAGCGGGGTGGGAACTCAAAGCTCCTACAATGAGCAGTTCTTC. The variable domain in full, completed from reference TRBV11-2 and TRBJ2-1, reads EAGVAQSPRYKIIEKRQSVAFWCNPISGHATLYWYQQILGQGPKLLIQFQNNGVVDDSQLPKDRFSAERLKGVDSTLKIQPAKLEDSAVYLCASSLRSGVGTQSSYNEQFFGPGTRLTVL.

This clonotype came up many times. The chain joins TRBV7-2 to TRBJ1-3; D is unresolved. Germline CDR1 and CDR2: SGHTA and FQGNSA. Trimming removed 1 base at V and 0 bases at J, with 13 bases between. The length of the CDR3 is 17 residues. The CDR3 here is CASSLERQRFSGNTIYF. CDR3 bases: TGTGCCAGCAGCTTAGAGCGCCAGCGCTTCTCTGGAAACACCATATATTTT.

This clonotype was seen repeatedly, ten times or more. The chain uses TRBV29-1 and TRBJ1-2; D is possibly TRBD1 (5 bases). Germline V gene sequence: CDR1 SQVTM, CDR2 ANQGSEA. The V and J ends lost 4 bases and 10 bases respectively, with 13 bases between them. The CDR3 spans 11 residues. DNA of the CDR3: TGCAGCGTTGGGGGGACGGAGGACTACACCTTC. Translating gives CSVGGTEDYTF.